This passage covers 5 T cell receptor beta chains from one sample sequenced in a study of regulatory T cells in long-lasting Graves disease. Time point defined: newly diagnosed GD, antithyroid drugs for less than 3 months. Extracted RNA from PBMCs served as the source of the TCR library. Researchers made TCR beta libraries by using iRepertoire HTBI primers and running Arm-PCR on CDR3 regions. TCRdb reanalysed the multiplex PCR reads using MiXCR and keeps one entry per CDR3 protein. Of about 450,000 distinct CDR3 sequences listed, around 17% are singletons. In addition, the sample was reused for a study of T cells in Graves' hyperthyroidism and ophthalmopathy.

The sequencing used peripheral blood mononuclear cells (PBMCs), collected at new diagnosis, from a patient treated with antithyroid drugs. The receptors here all came from a woman aged 25 to 39 with Graves disease.

In this sample, this clonotype turned up many times. The V call is TRBV6-1, the J call TRBJ2-2, with 12 bases aligning to TRBD1. This CDR3 spans 19 amino acids. Trimming cost V 7 bases and J 7 bases; bases outside gene matches: 19. In germline, CDR1 is MNHNS, CDR2 SASEGT. CDR3 residues: CASILRSGTGGVLNGELFF. The CDR3 nucleotides read TGTGCCAGCATTCTACGCTCCGGGACAGGGGGCGTTTTAAACGGGGAGCTGTTTTTT.

Notes on this clonotype: It may be a read error: a sequence one base away is much more abundant. The chain joins TRBV7-8 to TRBJ2-1, with a possible D match to TRBD2 (6 bases). Per the germline V gene, CDR1 is SGHVS and CDR2 is FQNEAQ. This CDR3 region has 16 residues. This CDR3 reads CASSVRRESSYNDQFF. CDR3 DNA sequence: TGTGCCAGCAGCGTGCGACGGGAGAGCTCCTACAATGATCAGTTCTTC. Together with reference TRBV7-8 and TRBJ2-1, the CDR3 gives the full variable domain: GAGVSQSPRYKVAKRGQDVALRCDPISGHVSLFWYQQALGQGPEFLTYFQNEAQLDKSGLPSDRFFAERPEGSVSTLKIQRTQQEDSAVYLCASSVRRESSYNDQFFGPGTRLTVL.

The table lists this clonotype with a count of one. The chain recombines TRBV20-1 with TRBJ2-7; the D is unclear. The CDR3 is 14 amino acids. V lost 6 bases and J lost 0, with 15 bases in between. Germline V gene data show CDR1 as DFQATT and CDR2 as SNEGSKA (reference sequence). DNA for the CDR3: TGCAGTGCCCCGGACGGTCTTTACTCCTACGAGCAGTACTTC. As protein: CSAPDGLYSYEQYF.

About this clonotype: This likely reflects a read error, since a far larger clone is one base away. This chain connects TRBV7-3 to TRBJ2-5; the match to TRBD2 covers 14 bases. The length of the CDR3 is 14 residues. Germline lookup yields CDR1 SGHTA and CDR2 FQGTGA. V shed 6 bases, J shed 11 bases, and the junction held 8 bases outside the gene matches. CDR3 amino acids: CASRGTSGSSEQYF. The CDR3 DNA sequence: TGTGCCAGCAGGGGGACTAGCGGGAGCTCTGAGCAGTACTTC.

This clonotype was counted many times. This chain joins TRBV5-5 and TRBJ1-5; no clear D. V lost 4 bases, J lost 4 bases, and 9 bases lay in between. The length of the CDR3 is 13 residues. Looked up from germline, CDR1 is SGHKS and CDR2 is YYEKEE (reference sequence). In DNA, the CDR3 is TGTGCCAGCAGCCATATGGGGAATCAGCCCCAGCATTTT. Translated: CASSHMGNQPQHF.